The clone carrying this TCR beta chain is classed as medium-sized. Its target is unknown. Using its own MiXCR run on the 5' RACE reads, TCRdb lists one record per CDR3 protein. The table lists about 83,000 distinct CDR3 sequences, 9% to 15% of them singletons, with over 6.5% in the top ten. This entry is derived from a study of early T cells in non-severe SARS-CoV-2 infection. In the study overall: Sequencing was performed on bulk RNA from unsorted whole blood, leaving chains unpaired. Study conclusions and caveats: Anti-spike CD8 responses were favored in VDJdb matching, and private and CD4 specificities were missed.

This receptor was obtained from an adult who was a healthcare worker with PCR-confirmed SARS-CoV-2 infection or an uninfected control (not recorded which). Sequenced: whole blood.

The CDR3 sequence: CSVVGGRFYEQYF. The CDR3 DNA is TGCAGCGTTGTAGGCGGGAGATTCTACGAGCAGTACTTC. The rearrangement links TRBV29-1 to TRBJ2-7; 7 nucleotides match TRBD2. The V gene end was trimmed by 4 bases and the J gene end by 3 bases; junction bases not matched to a gene: 6. Germline lookup yields CDR1 SQVTM and CDR2 ANQGSEA. This CDR3 spans 13 amino acids.